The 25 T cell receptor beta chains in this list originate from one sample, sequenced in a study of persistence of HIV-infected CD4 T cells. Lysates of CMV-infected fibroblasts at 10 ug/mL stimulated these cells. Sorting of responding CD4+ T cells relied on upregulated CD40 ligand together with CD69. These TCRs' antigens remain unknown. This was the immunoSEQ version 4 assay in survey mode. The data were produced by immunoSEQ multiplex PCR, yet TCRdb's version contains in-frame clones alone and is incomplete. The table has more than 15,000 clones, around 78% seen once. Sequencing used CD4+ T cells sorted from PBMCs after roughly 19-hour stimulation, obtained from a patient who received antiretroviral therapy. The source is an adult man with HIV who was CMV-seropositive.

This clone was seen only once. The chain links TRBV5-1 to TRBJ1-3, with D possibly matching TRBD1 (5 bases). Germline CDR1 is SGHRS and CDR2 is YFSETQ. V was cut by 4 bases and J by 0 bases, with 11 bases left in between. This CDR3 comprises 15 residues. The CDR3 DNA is TGCGCCAGCAGCCGGGACCTGAGCTCTGGAAACACCATATATTTT. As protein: CASSRDLSSGNTIYF.

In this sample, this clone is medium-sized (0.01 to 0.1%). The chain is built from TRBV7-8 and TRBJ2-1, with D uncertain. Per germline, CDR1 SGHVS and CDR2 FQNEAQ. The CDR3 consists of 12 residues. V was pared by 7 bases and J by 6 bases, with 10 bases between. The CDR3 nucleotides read TGTGCCAGCACGGATCACGGCAATGAGCAGTTCTTC. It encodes CASTDHGNEQFF.

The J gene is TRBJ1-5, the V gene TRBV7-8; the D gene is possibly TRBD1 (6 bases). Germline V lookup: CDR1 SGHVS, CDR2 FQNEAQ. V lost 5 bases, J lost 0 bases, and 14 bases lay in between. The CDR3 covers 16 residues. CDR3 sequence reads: CASSIHQGYSNQPQHF. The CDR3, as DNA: TGTGCCAGCAGCATCCATCAGGGGTATAGCAATCAGCCCCAGCATTTT.

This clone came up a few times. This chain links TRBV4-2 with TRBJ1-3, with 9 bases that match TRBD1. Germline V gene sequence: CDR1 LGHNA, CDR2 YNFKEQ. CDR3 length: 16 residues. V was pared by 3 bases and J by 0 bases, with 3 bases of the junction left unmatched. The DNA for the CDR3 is TGTGCCAGCAGCCAGGGACAGGGCTCCTCTGGAAACACCATATATTTT. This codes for CASSQGQGSSGNTIYF.

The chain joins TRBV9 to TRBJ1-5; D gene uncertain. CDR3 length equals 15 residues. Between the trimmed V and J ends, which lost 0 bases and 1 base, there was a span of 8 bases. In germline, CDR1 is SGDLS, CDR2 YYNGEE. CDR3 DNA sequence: TGTGCCAGCAGCGTAGGTTTAACCAGCAATCAGCCCCAGCATTTT. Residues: CASSVGLTSNQPQHF.

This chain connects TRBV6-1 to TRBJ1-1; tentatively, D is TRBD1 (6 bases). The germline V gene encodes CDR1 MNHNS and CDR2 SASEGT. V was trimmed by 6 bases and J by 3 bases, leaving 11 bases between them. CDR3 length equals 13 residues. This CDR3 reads CASSPDRDTEAFF. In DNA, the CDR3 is TGTGCCAGCAGCCCGGACAGAGACACTGAAGCTTTCTTT.

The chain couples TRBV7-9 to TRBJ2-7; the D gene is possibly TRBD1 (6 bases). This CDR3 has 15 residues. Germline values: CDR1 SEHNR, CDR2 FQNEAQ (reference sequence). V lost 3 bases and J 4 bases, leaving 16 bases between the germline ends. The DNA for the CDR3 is TGTGCCAGCAGCTTCCCGCAGGGGACCCATTACGAGCAGTACTTC. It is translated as CASSFPQGTHYEQYF.

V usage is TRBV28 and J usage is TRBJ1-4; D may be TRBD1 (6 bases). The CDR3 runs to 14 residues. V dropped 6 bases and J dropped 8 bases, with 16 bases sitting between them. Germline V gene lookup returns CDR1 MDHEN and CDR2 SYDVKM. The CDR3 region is CASRGDKTGEKLFF. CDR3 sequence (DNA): TGTGCCAGCAGGGGGGACAAAACGGGAGAAAAACTGTTTTTT.

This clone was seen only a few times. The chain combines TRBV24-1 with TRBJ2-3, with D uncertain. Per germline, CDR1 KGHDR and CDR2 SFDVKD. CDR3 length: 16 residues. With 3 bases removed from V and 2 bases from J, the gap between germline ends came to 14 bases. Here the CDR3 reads CATSDTRFGPTDTQYF. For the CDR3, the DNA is TGTGCCACCAGTGATACCCGATTCGGCCCCACAGATACGCAGTATTTT.

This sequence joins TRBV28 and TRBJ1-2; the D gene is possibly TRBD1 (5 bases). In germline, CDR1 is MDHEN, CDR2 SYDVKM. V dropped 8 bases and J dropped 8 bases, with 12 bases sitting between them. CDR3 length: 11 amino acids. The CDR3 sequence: CASFWGEGYTF. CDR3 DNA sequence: TGTGCCAGCTTCTGGGGGGAGGGCTACACCTTC.

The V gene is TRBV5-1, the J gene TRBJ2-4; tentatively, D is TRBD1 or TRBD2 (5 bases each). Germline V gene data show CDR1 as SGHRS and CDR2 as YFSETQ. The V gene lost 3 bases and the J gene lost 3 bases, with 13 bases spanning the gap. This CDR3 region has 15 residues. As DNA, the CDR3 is TGCGCCAGCAGCTCCGGAGGACAAATCAAAAACATTCAGTACTTC. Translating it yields CASSSGGQIKNIQYF.

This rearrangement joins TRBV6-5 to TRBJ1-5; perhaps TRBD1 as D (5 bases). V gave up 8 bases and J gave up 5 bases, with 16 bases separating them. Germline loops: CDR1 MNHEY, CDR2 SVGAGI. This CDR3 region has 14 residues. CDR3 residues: CASSRQTADQPQHF. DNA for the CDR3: TGTGCCAGCTCAAGGCAGACAGCCGATCAGCCCCAGCATTTT.

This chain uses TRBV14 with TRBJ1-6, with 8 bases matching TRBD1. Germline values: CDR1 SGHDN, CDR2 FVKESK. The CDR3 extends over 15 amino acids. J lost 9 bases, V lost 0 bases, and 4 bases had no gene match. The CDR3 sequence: CASSQDTGGFSPLHF. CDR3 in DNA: TGTGCCAGCAGCCAAGATACAGGGGGTTTTTCACCCCTCCACTTT.

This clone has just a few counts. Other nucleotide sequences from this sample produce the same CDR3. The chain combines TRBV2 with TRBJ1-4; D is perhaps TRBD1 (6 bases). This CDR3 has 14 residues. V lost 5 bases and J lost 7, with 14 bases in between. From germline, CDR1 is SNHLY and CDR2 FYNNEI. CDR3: CASSRQERGEKLFF. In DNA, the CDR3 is TGTGCCAGCAGTCGACAGGAAAGGGGTGAAAAACTGTTTTTT.

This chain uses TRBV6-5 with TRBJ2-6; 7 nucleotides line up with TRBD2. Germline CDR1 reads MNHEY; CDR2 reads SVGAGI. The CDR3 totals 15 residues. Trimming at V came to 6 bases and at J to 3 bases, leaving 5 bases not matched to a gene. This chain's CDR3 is CASRGGRGGANVLTF. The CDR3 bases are TGTGCCAGCAGGGGAGGGAGAGGTGGGGCCAACGTCCTGACTTTC.

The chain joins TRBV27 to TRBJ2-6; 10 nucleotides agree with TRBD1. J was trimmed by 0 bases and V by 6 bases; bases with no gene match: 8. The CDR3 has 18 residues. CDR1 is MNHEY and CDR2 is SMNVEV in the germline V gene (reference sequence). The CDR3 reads CASRAGQGGNSGANVLTF. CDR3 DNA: TGTGCCAGCAGGGCCGGACAGGGGGGAAACTCTGGGGCCAACGTCCTGACTTTC. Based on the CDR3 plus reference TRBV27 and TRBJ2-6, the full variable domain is EAQVTQNPRYLITVTGKKLTVTCSQNMNHEYMSWYRQDPGLGLRQIYYSMNVEVTDKGDVPEGYKVSRKEKRNFPLILESPSPNQTSLYFCASRAGQGGNSGANVLTFGAGSRLTVL.

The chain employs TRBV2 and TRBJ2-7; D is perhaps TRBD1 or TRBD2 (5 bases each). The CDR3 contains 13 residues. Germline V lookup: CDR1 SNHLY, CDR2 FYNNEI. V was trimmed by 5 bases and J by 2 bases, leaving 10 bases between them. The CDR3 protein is CASSSGTTYEQYF. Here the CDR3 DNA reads TGTGCCAGCAGTTCCGGGACGACCTACGAGCAGTACTTC.

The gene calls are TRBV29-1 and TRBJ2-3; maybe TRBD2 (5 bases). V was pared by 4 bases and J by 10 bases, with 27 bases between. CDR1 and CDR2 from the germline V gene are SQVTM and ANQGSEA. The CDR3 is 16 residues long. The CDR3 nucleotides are TGCAGCGTTGGATCCGGACTCCGAGCACAGATAGCAGCGCAGTATTTT. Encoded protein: CSVGSGLRAQIAAQYF.

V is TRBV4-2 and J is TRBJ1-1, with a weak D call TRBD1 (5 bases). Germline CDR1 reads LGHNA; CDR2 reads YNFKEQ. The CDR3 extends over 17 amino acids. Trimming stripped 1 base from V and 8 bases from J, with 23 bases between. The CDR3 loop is CASSQVMTGPGRREAFF. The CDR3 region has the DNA TGTGCCAGCAGCCAAGTGATGACGGGACCGGGAAGGAGGGAAGCTTTCTTT.

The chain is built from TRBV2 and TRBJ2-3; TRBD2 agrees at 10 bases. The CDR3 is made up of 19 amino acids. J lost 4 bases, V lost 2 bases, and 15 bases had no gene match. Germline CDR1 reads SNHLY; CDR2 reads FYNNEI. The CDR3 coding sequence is TGTGCCAGCAGTGAACGGCTAGCGGGGGTACCCCGGAGGGCAGATACGCAGTATTTT. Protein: CASSERLAGVPRRADTQYF.

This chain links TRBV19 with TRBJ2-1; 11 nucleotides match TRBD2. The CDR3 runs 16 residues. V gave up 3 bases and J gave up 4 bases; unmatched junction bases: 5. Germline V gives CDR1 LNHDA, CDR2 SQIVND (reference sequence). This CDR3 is CASSITSGGPYNEQFF. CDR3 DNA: TGTGCCAGTAGTATTACTAGCGGGGGCCCGTACAATGAGCAGTTCTTC.

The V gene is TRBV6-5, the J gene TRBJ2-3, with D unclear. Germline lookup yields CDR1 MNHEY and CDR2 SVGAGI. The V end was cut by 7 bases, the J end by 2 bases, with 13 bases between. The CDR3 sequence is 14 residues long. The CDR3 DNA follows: TGTGCCAGCAATAGAGACGGAGACACAGATACGCAGTATTTT. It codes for CASNRDGDTDTQYF.

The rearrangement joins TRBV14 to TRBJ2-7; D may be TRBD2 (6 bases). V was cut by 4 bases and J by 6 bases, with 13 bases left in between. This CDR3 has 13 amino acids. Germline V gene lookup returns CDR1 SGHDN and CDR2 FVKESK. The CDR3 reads CASSRGLGREQYF. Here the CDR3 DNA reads TGTGCCAGCAGCCGGGGACTTGGGCGCGAGCAGTACTTC.

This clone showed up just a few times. In nucleotides, the CDR3 is TGTGCCAGCAGTGCCCGGGGGCCAATTCCGGGACACGGAGGCTCACCCCTCCACTTT. Translating gives CASSARGPIPGHGGSPLHF. V is TRBV6-1 and J is TRBJ1-6; TRBD1 might be the D (6 bases). The CDR3 is made up of 19 amino acids. Germline V lookup: CDR1 MNHNS, CDR2 SASEGT. The germline V and J ends were trimmed by 4 bases and 10 bases, with 29 bases remaining between them.

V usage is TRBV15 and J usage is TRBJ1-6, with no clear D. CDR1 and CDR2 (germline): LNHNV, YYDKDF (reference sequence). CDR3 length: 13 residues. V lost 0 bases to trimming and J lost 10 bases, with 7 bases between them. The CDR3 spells CATSRDTESPLHF. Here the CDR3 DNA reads TGTGCCACCAGCAGAGATACGGAATCACCCCTCCACTTT.